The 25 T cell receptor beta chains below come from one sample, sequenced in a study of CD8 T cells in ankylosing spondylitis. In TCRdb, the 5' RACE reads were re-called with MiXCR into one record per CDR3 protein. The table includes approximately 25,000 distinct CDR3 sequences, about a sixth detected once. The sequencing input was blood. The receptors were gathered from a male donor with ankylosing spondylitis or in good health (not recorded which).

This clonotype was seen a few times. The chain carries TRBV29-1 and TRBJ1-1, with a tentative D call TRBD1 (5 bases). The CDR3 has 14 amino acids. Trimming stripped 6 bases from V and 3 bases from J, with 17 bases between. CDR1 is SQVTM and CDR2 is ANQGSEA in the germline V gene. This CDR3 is CSVRSGPLDTEAFF. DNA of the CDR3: TGCAGCGTCCGATCAGGGCCCCTCGACACTGAAGCTTTCTTT.

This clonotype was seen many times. The DNA for the CDR3 is TGTGCCAGCAGCCTGCGTCTCACCGGGGAGCTGTTTTTT. The encoded protein is CASSLRLTGELFF. This rearrangement joins TRBV14 to TRBJ2-2; D ambiguous. Trimming left V 4 bases short and J 4 bases short, with 7 bases between. Per the germline V gene, CDR1 is SGHDN and CDR2 is FVKESK. This CDR3 contains 13 residues.

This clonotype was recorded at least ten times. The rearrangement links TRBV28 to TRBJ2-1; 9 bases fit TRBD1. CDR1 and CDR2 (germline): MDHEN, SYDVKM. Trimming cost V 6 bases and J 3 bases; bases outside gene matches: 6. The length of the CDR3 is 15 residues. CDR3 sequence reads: CASRTHRGLYNEQFF. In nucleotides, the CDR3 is TGTGCCAGCAGAACCCACAGGGGGCTCTACAATGAGCAGTTCTTC.

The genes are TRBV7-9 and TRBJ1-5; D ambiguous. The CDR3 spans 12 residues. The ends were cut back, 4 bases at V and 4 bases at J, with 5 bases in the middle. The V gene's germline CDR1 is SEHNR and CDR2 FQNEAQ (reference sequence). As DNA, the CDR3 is TGTGCCAGCAGCTCACAAAATCAGCCCCAGCATTTT. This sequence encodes CASSSQNQPQHF.

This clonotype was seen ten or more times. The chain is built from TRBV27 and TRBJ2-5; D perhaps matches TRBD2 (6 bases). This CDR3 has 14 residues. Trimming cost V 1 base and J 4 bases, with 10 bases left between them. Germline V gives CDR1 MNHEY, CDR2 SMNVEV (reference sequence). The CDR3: CASSLLGSGETQYF. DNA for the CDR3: TGTGCCAGCAGTTTATTGGGTAGCGGAGAGACCCAGTACTTC.

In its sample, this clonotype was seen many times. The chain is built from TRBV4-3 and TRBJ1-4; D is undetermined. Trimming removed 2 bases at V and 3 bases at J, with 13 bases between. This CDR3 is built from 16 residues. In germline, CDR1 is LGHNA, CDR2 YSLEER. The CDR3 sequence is CASSQRYRASNEKLFF. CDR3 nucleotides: TGCGCCAGCAGCCAAAGATACCGGGCCTCTAATGAAAAACTGTTTTTT.

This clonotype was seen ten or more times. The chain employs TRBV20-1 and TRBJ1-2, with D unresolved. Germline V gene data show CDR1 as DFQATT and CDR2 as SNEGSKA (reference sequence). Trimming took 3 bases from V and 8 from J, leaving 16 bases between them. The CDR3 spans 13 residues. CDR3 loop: CSASSHPEGGYTF. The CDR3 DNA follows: TGCAGTGCTAGTTCACACCCCGAGGGCGGCTACACCTTC.

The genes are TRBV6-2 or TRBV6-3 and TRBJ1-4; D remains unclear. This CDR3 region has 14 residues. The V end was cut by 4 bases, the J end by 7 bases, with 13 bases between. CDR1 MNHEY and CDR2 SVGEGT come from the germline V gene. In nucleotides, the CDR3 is TGTGCCAGCAGTTCGATGTCTCGAGGTGAAAAACTGTTTTTT. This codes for CASSSMSRGEKLFF.

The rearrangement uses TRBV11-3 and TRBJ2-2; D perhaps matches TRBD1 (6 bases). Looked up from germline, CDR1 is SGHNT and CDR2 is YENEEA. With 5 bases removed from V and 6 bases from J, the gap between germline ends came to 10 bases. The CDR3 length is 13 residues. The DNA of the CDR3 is TGTGCCAGCAGCATACAGGGCCCCGGGGAGCTGTTTTTT. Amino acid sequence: CASSIQGPGELFF.

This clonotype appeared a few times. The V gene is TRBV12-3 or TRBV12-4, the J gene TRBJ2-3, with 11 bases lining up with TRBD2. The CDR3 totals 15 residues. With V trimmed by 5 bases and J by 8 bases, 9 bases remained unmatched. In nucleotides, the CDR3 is TGTGCCAGCAGTCCAGAGGGACTAGCGGCAGCTACGCAGTATTTT. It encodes CASSPEGLAAATQYF.

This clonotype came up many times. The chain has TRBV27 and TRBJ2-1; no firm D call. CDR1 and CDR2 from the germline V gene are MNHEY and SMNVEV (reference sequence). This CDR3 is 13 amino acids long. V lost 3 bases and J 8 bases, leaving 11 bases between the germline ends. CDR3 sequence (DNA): TGTGCCAGCAGTTTTCCGACTCGAGATGAGCAGTTCTTC. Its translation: CASSFPTRDEQFF.

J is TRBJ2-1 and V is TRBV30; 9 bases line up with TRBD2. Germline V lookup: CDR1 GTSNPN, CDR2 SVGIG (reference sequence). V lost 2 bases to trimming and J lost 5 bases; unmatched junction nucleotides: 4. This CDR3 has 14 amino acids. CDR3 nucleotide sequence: TGTGCCTGGAGTCTGAGACTAGCGGACAATGAGCAGTTCTTC. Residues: CAWSLRLADNEQFF. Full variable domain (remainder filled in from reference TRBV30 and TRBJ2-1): SQTIHQWPATLVQPVGSPLSLECTVEGTSNPNLYWYRQAAGRGLQLLFYSVGIGQISSEVPQNLSASRPQDRQFILSSKKLLLSDSGFYLCAWSLRLADNEQFFGPGTRLTVL.

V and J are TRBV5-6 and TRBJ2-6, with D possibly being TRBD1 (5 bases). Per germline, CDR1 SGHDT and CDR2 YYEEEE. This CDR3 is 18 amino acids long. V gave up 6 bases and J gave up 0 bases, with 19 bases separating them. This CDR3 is CASNKGAAIPSGANVLTF. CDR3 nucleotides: TGTGCCAGCAACAAAGGGGCAGCCATACCCTCTGGGGCCAACGTCCTGACTTTC.

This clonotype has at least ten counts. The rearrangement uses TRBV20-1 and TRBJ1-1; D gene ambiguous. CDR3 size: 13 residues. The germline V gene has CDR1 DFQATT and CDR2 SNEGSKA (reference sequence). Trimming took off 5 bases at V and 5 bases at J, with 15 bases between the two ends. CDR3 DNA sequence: TGCAGTGCTCGTCCTGGTGGTGTTACTGAAGCTTTCTTT. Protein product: CSARPGGVTEAFF.

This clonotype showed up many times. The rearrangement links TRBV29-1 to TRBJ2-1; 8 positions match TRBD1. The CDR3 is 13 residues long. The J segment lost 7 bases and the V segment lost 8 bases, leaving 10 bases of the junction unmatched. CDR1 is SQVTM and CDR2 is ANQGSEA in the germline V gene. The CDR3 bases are TGCAGCCTTCCCGGGACAGGCTGGAATGAGCAGTTCTTC. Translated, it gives CSLPGTGWNEQFF.

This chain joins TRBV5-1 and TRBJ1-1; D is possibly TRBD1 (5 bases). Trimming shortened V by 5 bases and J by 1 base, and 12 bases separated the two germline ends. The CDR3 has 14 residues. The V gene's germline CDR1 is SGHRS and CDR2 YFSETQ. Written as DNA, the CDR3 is TGCGCCAGCAGTTGGGGCAGCGCGAACACTGAAGCTTTCTTT. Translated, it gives CASSWGSANTEAFF.

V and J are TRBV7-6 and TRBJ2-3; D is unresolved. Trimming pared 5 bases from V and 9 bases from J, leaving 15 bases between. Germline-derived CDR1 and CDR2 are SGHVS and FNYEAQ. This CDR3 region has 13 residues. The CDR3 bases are TGTGCCAGCAGCGCCGGACCTCCCCCCACGCAGTATTTT. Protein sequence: CASSAGPPPTQYF.

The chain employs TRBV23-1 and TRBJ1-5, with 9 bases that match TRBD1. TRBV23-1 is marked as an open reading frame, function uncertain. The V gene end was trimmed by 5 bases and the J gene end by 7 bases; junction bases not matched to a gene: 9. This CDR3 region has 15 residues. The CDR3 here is CASSFGGQGGQPQHF. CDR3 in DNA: TGCGCCAGCAGTTTTGGGGGACAGGGTGGCCAGCCCCAGCATTTT.

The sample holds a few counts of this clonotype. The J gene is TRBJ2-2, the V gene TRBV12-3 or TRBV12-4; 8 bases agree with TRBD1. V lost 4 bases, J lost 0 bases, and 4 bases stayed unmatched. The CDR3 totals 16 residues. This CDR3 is CASSSQQGANTGELFF. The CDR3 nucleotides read TGTGCCAGCAGTTCCCAACAGGGGGCGAACACCGGGGAGCTGTTTTTT.

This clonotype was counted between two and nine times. CDR3 residues: CSARGPDSMNTEAFF. The CDR3 nucleotides are TGCAGTGCTAGAGGGCCGGACAGTATGAACACTGAAGCTTTCTTT. This rearrangement joins TRBV20-1 to TRBJ1-1; TRBD1 might be the D (6 bases). In germline, CDR1 is DFQATT, CDR2 SNEGSKA (reference sequence). The CDR3 contains 15 residues. With 1 base removed from V and 0 bases from J, the gap between germline ends came to 12 bases.

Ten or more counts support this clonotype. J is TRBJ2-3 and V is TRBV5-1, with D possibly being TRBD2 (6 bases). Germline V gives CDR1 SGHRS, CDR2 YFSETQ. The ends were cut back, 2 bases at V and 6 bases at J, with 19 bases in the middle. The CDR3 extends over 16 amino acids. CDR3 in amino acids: CASSLGLLPIRDTQYF. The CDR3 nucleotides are TGCGCCAGCAGCTTAGGACTACTCCCGATACGGGATACGCAGTATTTT.

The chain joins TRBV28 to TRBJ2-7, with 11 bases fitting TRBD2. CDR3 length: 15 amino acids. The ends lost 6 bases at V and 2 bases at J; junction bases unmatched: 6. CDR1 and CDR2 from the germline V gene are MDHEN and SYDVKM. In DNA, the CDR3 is TGTGCCAGCAGATACCTAGCGGGAGGTACCTACGAGCAGTACTTC. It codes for CASRYLAGGTYEQYF.

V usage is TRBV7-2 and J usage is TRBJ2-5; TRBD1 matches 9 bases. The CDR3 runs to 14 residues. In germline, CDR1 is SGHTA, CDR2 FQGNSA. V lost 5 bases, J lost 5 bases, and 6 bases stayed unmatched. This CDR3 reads CASSKQGAEETQYF. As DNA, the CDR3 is TGTGCCAGCAGCAAACAGGGGGCTGAGGAGACCCAGTACTTC.

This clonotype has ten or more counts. The CDR3 DNA is TGTGCCAGCTCGGGGATTCCCGGGGGTGAGACCCAGTACTTC. It codes for CASSGIPGGETQYF. The chain couples TRBV28 to TRBJ2-5, with a tentative D call TRBD2 (6 bases). The CDR3 runs 14 residues. V was cut by 8 bases and J by 5 bases, with 18 bases left in between. CDR1 is MDHEN, CDR2 SYDVKM, per germline.

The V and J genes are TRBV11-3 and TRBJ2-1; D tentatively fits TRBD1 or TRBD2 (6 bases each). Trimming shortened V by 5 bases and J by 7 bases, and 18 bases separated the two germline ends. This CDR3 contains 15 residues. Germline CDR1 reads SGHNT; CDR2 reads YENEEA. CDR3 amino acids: CASSTSGGPGNEQFF. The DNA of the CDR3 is TGTGCCAGCAGCACCTCCGGGGGCCCGGGGAATGAGCAGTTCTTC.